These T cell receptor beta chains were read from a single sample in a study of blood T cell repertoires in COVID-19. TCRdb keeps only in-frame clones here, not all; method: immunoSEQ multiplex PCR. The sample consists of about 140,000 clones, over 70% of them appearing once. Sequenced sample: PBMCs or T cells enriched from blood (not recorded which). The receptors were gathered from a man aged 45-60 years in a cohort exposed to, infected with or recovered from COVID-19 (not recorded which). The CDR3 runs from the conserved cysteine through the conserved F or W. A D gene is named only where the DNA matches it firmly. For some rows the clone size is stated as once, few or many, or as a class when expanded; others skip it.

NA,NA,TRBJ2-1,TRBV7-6,TGTGCCAGCAGCTTACCAGGGAACTACAATGAGCAGTTCTTC,CASSLPGNYNEQFF
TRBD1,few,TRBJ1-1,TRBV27,TGTGCCAGCAGTTTAGATGGGACAGGGGCCTACATGAACACTGAAGCTTTCTTT,CASSLDGTGAYMNTEAFF
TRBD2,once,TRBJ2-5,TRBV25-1,TGTGCCAGCAGTCGTTTCCGGACTAGCGGAGAGACCCAGTACTTC,CASSRFRTSGETQYF
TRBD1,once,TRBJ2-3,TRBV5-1,TGCGCCAGCAGCCTCACGACGGACAGGGGGGATACGCAGTATTTT,CASSLTTDRGDTQYF
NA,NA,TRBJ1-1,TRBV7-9,TGTGCCAGCAGCTTAACGACGGGATGGGACACTGAAGCTTTCTTT,CASSLTTGWDTEAFF
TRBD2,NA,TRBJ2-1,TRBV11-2,TGTGCCAGCAGCATTTTAGCGGGGGACAATGAGCAGTTCTTC,CASSILAGDNEQFF
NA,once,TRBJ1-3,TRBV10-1,TGCGCCAGCAGTGAGACGGGCTCTGGAAACACCATATATTTT,CASSETGSGNTIYF
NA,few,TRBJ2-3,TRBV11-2,TGTGCCAGCAGCTTAGAGTGGGCAGCGGGTGGAGATACGCAGTATTTT,CASSLEWAAGGDTQYF
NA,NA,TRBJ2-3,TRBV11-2,TGTGCCAGCAGCCATCGACAGGGAGGCGGGATTACAGATACGCAGTATTTT,CASSHRQGGGITDTQYF
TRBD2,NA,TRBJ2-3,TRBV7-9,TGTGCCAGCAGCCTCCCCGGGACTAGCGGGGGGGCGACAGATACGCAGTATTTT,CASSLPGTSGGATDTQYF
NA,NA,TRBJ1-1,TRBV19,TGTGCCAGTTCTGAGTTGAACACTGAAGCTTTCTTT,CASSELNTEAFF
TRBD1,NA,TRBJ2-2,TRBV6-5,TGTGCCAGCAGTTACGCCGTCCCGGGACAGACCGGGGAGCTGTTTTTT,CASSYAVPGQTGELFF
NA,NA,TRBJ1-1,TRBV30,TGTGCCTGGAGGGGAACAGGGATGAACACTGAAGCTTTCTTT,CAWRGTGMNTEAFF
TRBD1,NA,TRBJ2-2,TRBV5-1,TGCGCCAGCAGCTCGCTCCCGCAGGACAGGGCGGGGACCGGGGAGCTGTTTTTT,CASSSLPQDRAGTGELFF
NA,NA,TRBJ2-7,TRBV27,TGTGCCAGCAGTGGGACAATTTACGAGCAGTACTTC,CASSGTIYEQYF
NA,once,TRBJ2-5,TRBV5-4,TGTGCCAGCAGCCCTGACAGGTTAAGTTTTGACTGGGAGACCCAGTACTTC,CASSPDRLSFDWETQYF
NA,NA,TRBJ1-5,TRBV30,TGTGCCTGGAGTGATGCGACACCAAGCAATCAGCCCCAGCATTTT,CAWSDATPSNQPQHF